This TCR beta chain was profiled in a study of T cells in Graves' hyperthyroidism and ophthalmopathy. Many counts were recorded for this clonotype. Regions amplified from RNA transcripts were the TCR beta CDR3 regions. The primer set for the first-round RT-PCR of the TCR CDR3 was HTBI. Each CDR3 protein is one row after TCRdb ran MiXCR on the multiplex PCR reads. The sample gives 360,000 or so distinct CDR3 sequences, 15% of which show up once; approximately 19% is in the top ten. The source of this sequence is an older woman with Graves' ophthalmopathy. The source material was blood.

The CDR3 here is CAWSVRGFPYGEQYF. Written as DNA, the CDR3 is TGTGCCTGGAGTGTTAGGGGATTTCCCTATGGCGAGCAGTACTTC. The genes are TRBV30 and TRBJ2-7; D is possibly TRBD1 (5 bases). Germline values: CDR1 GTSNPN, CDR2 SVGIG (reference sequence). The V gene lost 0 bases and the J gene lost 6 bases, with 18 bases spanning the gap. CDR3 length equals 15 residues.